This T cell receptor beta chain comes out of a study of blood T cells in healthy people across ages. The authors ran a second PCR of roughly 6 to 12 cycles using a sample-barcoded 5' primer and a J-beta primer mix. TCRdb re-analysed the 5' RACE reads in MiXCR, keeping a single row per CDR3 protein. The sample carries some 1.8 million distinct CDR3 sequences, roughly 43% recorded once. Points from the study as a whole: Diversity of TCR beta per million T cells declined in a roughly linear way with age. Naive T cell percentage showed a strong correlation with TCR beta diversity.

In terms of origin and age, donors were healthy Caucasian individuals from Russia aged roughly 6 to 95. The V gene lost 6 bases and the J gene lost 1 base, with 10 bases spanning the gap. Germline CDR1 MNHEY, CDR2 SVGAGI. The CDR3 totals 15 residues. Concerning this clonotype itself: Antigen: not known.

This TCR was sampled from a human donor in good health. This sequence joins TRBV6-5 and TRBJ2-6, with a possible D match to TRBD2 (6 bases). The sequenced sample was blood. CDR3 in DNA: TGTGCCAGCAGCGGAGGGGTGTCTGGGGCCAACGTCCTGACTTTC. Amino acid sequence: CASSGGVSGANVLTF.